The following is a TCR beta chain sequence with its context. V was cut by 4 bases and J by 8 bases, with 12 bases left in between. The CDR3 runs 13 residues. This sample is part of a study of blood T cell repertoires in COVID-19. Sequencing was performed with immunoSEQ multiplex PCR; in TCRdb, only in-frame clones are kept and a portion is missing. The table has more than 150,000 clones, more than 65% seen once; the top ten hold over 11%. Sequenced sample: peripheral blood. This TCR derives from a woman of 80 years or more with acute or convalescent COVID-19. The chain combines TRBV12-3 or TRBV12-4 with TRBJ2-1; D not resolved. The CDR3 nucleotides are TGTGCCAGCAGTTCTACTAATTCCTATGAGCAGTTCTTC. Protein sequence: CASSSTNSYEQFF.